Only a few counts were recorded for the clone carrying this TCR beta chain. The antigen is undetermined. The unexposed donors gave CD4+ T cells in about 2011-2018, prior to COVID-19. CD4+ T cells were isolated from the cells after about nine days of culture. The method was immunoSEQ multiplex PCR; TCRdb's version includes in-frame clones alone and lacks a portion of them. The profile shows around 16,000 clones, about 73% of them singletons. The entry originates in a study of CD4 T cells in relation to SARS-CoV-2 and coronaviruses. This clonotype was obtained from a human donor in good health. Sample: CD4+ T cells from PBMCs, cultured in vitro.

CDR3 in DNA: TGTGCCAGCGGGGGTACCGGGACTGTGCACGAGCAGTACTTC. It codes for CASGGTGTVHEQYF. The chain employs TRBV7-9 and TRBJ2-7; D might be TRBD2 (6 bases). The V gene lost 8 bases and the J gene lost 5 bases, with 19 bases spanning the gap. The CDR3 loop spans 14 amino acids. Germline-derived CDR1 and CDR2 are SEHNR and FQNEAQ (reference sequence). The full variable domain, with the rest looked up from reference TRBV7-9 and TRBJ2-7, is DTGVSQNPRHKITKRGQNVTFRCDPISEHNRLYWYRQTLGQGPEFLTYFQNEAQLEKSRLLSDRFSAERPKGSFSTLEIQRTEQGDSAMYLCASGGTGTVHEQYFGPGTRLTVT.